A selection of T cell receptor beta chains follows, all from one sample in a study of T-cell memory formation after mild COVID-19. One entry per CDR3 protein results from TCRdb running MiXCR on the 5' RACE reads. The table records approximately 210,000 distinct CDR3 sequences, around 17% of them present only once. Sequencing used PBMCs or a T cell subset sorted from them (not recorded which). All receptors derive from an adult woman who had mild COVID-19 (a few samples of this study predate the infection). Cell type and time point are not known. CDR3s include the opening cysteine and the closing phenylalanine or tryptophan. The D gene is left open where the match is weak. Expanded clones are given a class, and other clones once, few, many or no size at all.

clone_size	d_call	v_call	j_call	cdr3_aa	cdr3_nt
NA	NA	TRBV5-1	TRBJ1-1	CASRGPGNTEAFF	TGCGCCAGCAGGGGGCCCGGCAACACTGAAGCTTTCTTT
many	NA	TRBV29-1	TRBJ1-3	CSVDVASGNTIYF	TGCAGCGTTGACGTGGCCTCTGGAAACACCATATATTTT
NA	TRBD2	TRBV12-3/TRBV12-4	TRBJ2-5	CASSFYGGANQETQYF	TGTGCCAGCAGTTTTTACGGGGGGGCCAACCAAGAGACCCAGTACTTC
NA	TRBD2	TRBV7-9	TRBJ2-1	CASSLSGLAGFSYNEQFF	TGTGCCAGCAGCCTATCGGGACTAGCGGGATTCTCCTACAATGAGCAGTTCTTC
NA	NA	TRBV12-3/TRBV12-4	TRBJ2-3	CASSRRSGSSTDTQYF	TGTGCCAGCAGTCGACGGAGCGGGTCTAGCACAGATACGCAGTATTTT
NA	TRBD1	TRBV4-3	TRBJ2-3	CASSQDRAGDTQYF	TGCGCCAGCAGCCAGGACAGGGCCGGCGATACGCAGTATTTT
NA	NA	TRBV30	TRBJ2-3	CAWSVLDTQYF	TGTGCCTGGAGTGTACTCGATACGCAGTATTTT
few	NA	TRBV24-1	TRBJ2-5	CATSEPGGVETQYF	TGTGCCACCAGTGAGCCCGGGGGCGTAGAGACCCAGTACTTC
NA	TRBD1	TRBV20-1	TRBJ2-5	CSAEGAKRQETQYF	TGCAGTGCCGAGGGGGCCAAACGGCAAGAGACCCAGTACTTC
NA	TRBD2	TRBV29-1	TRBJ2-3	CSTLADYGDTQYF	TGCAGCACCCTAGCGGACTATGGGGATACGCAGTATTTT
NA	NA	TRBV29-1	TRBJ1-1	CSVVYGTHQAEAFF	TGCAGCGTTGTATACGGAACCCATCAGGCTGAAGCTTTCTTT
few	NA	TRBV10-3	TRBJ1-1	CAITPKDGNTEAFF	TGTGCCATCACCCCAAAGGATGGTAACACTGAAGCTTTCTTT
few	NA	TRBV10-2	TRBJ2-1	CASSRPGLDHNEQFF	TGCGCCAGCAGTAGACCCGGGCTAGACCACAATGAGCAGTTCTTC
NA	NA	TRBV7-6	TRBJ2-3	CASSLGGASLTDTQYF	TGTGCCAGCAGCTTAGGGGGGGCGTCGTTAACAGATACGCAGTATTTT
NA	TRBD1	TRBV14	TRBJ2-1	CASSQASRDRDRWKQFF	TGTGCCAGCAGCCAAGCAAGCCGGGACAGGGATCGGTGGAAGCAGTTCTTC
NA	NA	TRBV20-1	TRBJ2-7	CSARSGEQYF	TGCAGTGCTAGATCGGGGGAGCAGTACTTC